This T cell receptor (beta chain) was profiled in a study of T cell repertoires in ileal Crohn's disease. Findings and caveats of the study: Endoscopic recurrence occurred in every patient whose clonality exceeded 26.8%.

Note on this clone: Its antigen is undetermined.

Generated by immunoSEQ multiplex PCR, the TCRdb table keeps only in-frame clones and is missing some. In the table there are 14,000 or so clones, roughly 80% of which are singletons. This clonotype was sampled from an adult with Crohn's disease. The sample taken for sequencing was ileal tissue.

CDR3 loop: CASSVGLVSTEQFF. CDR3 nucleotides: TGTGCCAGCAGCGTAGGGCTAGTATCTACCGAGCAGTTCTTC. The chain couples TRBV9 to TRBJ2-1; D unresolved. Between the trimmed V and J ends, which lost 0 bases and 10 bases, there was a span of 14 bases. This CDR3 spans 14 amino acids. Germline V lookup: CDR1 SGDLS, CDR2 YYNGEE.